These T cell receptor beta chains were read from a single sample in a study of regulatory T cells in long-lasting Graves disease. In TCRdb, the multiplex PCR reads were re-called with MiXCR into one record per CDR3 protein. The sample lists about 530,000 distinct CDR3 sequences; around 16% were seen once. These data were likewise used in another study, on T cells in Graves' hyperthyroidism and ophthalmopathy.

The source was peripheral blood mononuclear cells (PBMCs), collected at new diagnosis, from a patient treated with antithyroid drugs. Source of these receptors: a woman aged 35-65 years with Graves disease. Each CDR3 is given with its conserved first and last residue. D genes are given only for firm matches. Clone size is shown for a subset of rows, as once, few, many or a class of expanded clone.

DNA: TGTGCCAGCAGCCGAGGACAGGCGTTCTCTGGAAACACCATATATTTT
CDR3: CASSRGQAFSGNTIYF
V: TRBV7-9
size: -
length: 16
D: TRBD1
J: TRBJ1-3

DNA: TGCGCCAGCAGCCAAGACAGCCCTACGAACACTGAAGCTTTCTTT
CDR3: CASSQDSPTNTEAFF
V: TRBV4-1
size: -
length: 15
D: -
J: TRBJ1-1

DNA: TGTGCCAGCAGTTTCTGGACAGGGGCATCAGATACGCAGTATTTT
CDR3: CASSFWTGASDTQYF
V: TRBV27
size: -
length: 15
D: TRBD1
J: TRBJ2-3

DNA: TGCGCCAGCAGCTTGGTCGGCCTCCCAACTAATGAAAAACTGTTTTTT
CDR3: CASSLVGLPTNEKLFF
V: TRBV5-1
size: few
length: 16
D: -
J: TRBJ1-4

DNA: TGTGCCAGCAGCTCCGTAACCCTGTTGACAGGGACGAACACTGAAGCTTTCTTT
CDR3: CASSSVTLLTGTNTEAFF
V: TRBV7-9
size: few
length: 18
D: TRBD1
J: TRBJ1-1

DNA: TGTGCCAGCAGCGGGACTAGCGGGAACACAGATACGCAGTATTTT
CDR3: CASSGTSGNTDTQYF
V: TRBV3-1
size: many
length: 15
D: TRBD2
J: TRBJ2-3

DNA: TGTGCCAGCAGCCTCATAGCGGGGGGGGAGCATGAGCAGTTCTTC
CDR3: CASSLIAGGEHEQFF
V: TRBV11-3
size: -
length: 15
D: TRBD2
J: TRBJ2-1

DNA: TGTGCCAGCAGTTACTTGGGCACAGATACGCAGTATTTT
CDR3: CASSYLGTDTQYF
V: TRBV6-5
size: many
length: 13
D: -
J: TRBJ2-3

DNA: TGTGCCAGCAGACTCGGGACTAGCGGGGTCAATGAGCAGTTCTTC
CDR3: CASRLGTSGVNEQFF
V: TRBV28
size: many
length: 15
D: TRBD2
J: TRBJ2-1

DNA: TGCGCCAGCAGCTTGGAGAGGGGGCAAATCTATGGCTACACCTTC
CDR3: CASSLERGQIYGYTF
V: TRBV5-1
size: -
length: 15
D: TRBD1
J: TRBJ1-2

DNA: TGTGCCAGTACGATGGAGGGGAACACTGAAGCTTTCTTT
CDR3: CASTMEGNTEAFF
V: TRBV6-1
size: -
length: 13
D: -
J: TRBJ1-1

DNA: TGCGCCAGCAGCCCTTGGACAGGCCAAGAGACCCAGTACTTC
CDR3: CASSPWTGQETQYF
V: TRBV5-1
size: few
length: 14
D: TRBD1
J: TRBJ2-5

DNA: TGTGCCAGCAGCCCCGACGGTCACTATGGCTACACCTTC
CDR3: CASSPDGHYGYTF
V: TRBV12-3/TRBV12-4
size: -
length: 13
D: -
J: TRBJ1-2

DNA: TGTTCCAGCAGCTTAGGAACAGGGGGGGGATCACCCCTCCACTTT
CDR3: CSSSLGTGGGSPLHF
V: TRBV7-8
size: -
length: 15
D: TRBD1
J: TRBJ1-6

DNA: TGTGCCAGCAGACGACAGGGAGGTACCGGGGAGCTGTTTTTT
CDR3: CASRRQGGTGELFF
V: TRBV2
size: -
length: 14
D: -
J: TRBJ2-2

DNA: TGTGCCAGCAGTGGATTACGGGGGAGCTCCTACAATGAGCAGTTCTTC
CDR3: CASSGLRGSSYNEQFF
V: TRBV12-3/TRBV12-4
size: few
length: 16
D: -
J: TRBJ2-1

DNA: TGCGCCAGCAGCTTAACCCCCCTTTCCGGTGGGGGCGATGGCTACACCTTC
CDR3: CASSLTPLSGGGDGYTF
V: TRBV5-1
size: few
length: 17
D: -
J: TRBJ1-2

DNA: TGTGCCAGCAGCTCGTACACAGGAATAAACTATGGCTACACCTTC
CDR3: CASSSYTGINYGYTF
V: TRBV7-9
size: many
length: 15
D: -
J: TRBJ1-2

DNA: TGTGCCAGCTCAACACAGGGGAATGAGCAGTTCTTC
CDR3: CASSTQGNEQFF
V: TRBV18
size: -
length: 12
D: TRBD1
J: TRBJ2-1

DNA: TGTGCCAGCAGCGGTGAAGCCCTCAACACTGAAGCTTTCTTT
CDR3: CASSGEALNTEAFF
V: TRBV9
size: -
length: 14
D: -
J: TRBJ1-1

DNA: TGTGCCAGCAGTGAAGAAATAGTTAACTCTGGAAACACCATATATTTT
CDR3: CASSEEIVNSGNTIYF
V: TRBV6-1
size: -
length: 16
D: -
J: TRBJ1-3

DNA: TGTGCCAGCAGCTTAACAGGGGCTGAAGCTTTCTTT
CDR3: CASSLTGAEAFF
V: TRBV7-9
size: many
length: 12
D: TRBD1
J: TRBJ1-1

DNA: TGTGCCAGCAGACCCGACAGGGTTGAAAAACTGTTTTTT
CDR3: CASRPDRVEKLFF
V: TRBV28
size: many
length: 13
D: TRBD1
J: TRBJ1-4

DNA: TGTGCCAGCAGTTATTTGGGACAGTTCTACGAGCAGTACTTC
CDR3: CASSYLGQFYEQYF
V: TRBV27
size: few
length: 14
D: TRBD1
J: TRBJ2-7

DNA: TGTGCCAGCAGACCGGTGGGACAGGGGGCAGATACGCAGTATTTT
CDR3: CASRPVGQGADTQYF
V: TRBV3-1
size: many
length: 15
D: TRBD1
J: TRBJ2-3

DNA: TGTGCCAGCAGCACCACCCATACAGGGACGAACACCGGGGAGCTGTTTTTT
CDR3: CASSTTHTGTNTGELFF
V: TRBV7-9
size: many
length: 17
D: -
J: TRBJ2-2

DNA: TGCGCCAGCAGCTTACAGGCGCAGTACAATGAGCAGTTCTTC
CDR3: CASSLQAQYNEQFF
V: TRBV5-1
size: many
length: 14
D: -
J: TRBJ2-1

DNA: TGTGCCAGCAGCCACGGGGCCGAAGAGACCCAGTACTTC
CDR3: CASSHGAEETQYF
V: TRBV3-1
size: many
length: 13
D: -
J: TRBJ2-5

DNA: TGCAGTGCTAGGGAAGAGGGCCAGATCTCCGAGGACACTGAAGCTTTCTTT
CDR3: CSAREEGQISEDTEAFF
V: TRBV20-1
size: many
length: 17
D: -
J: TRBJ1-1

DNA: TGCGCCAGCAGCCAAGATGCGGGTTTCACAGATACGCAGTATTTT
CDR3: CASSQDAGFTDTQYF
V: TRBV4-1
size: once
length: 15
D: -
J: TRBJ2-3

DNA: TGCGCCAGCAGCTTGGAGGGATATAATTCACCCCTCCACTTT
CDR3: CASSLEGYNSPLHF
V: TRBV5-1
size: many
length: 14
D: -
J: TRBJ1-6

DNA: TGTGCCAGCAGCCCTGGACAGGGAAGGCGGCCCCTCCACTTT
CDR3: CASSPGQGRRPLHF
V: TRBV11-2
size: -
length: 14
D: TRBD1
J: TRBJ1-6

DNA: TGTGCCAGCAGTTACTCGGTACCGGGGCACACTGAAGCTTTCTTT
CDR3: CASSYSVPGHTEAFF
V: TRBV6-2/TRBV6-3
size: many
length: 15
D: -
J: TRBJ1-1

DNA: TGTGCCAGCAGCCCCCCGGGACTAGCGGTCCGGGAGACCCAGTACTTC
CDR3: CASSPPGLAVRETQYF
V: TRBV11-2
size: -
length: 16
D: TRBD2
J: TRBJ2-5

DNA: TGTGCCAGCAGTTCCACGGGGGGGAGCACAGATACGCAGTATTTT
CDR3: CASSSTGGSTDTQYF
V: TRBV5-1
size: many
length: 15
D: TRBD2
J: TRBJ2-3

DNA: TGCAGTGCTAGTGGGGAGAACACTGAAGCTTTCTTT
CDR3: CSASGENTEAFF
V: TRBV20-1
size: many
length: 12
D: -
J: TRBJ1-1

DNA: TGTGCCAGCAGTTACAGGGACTCCGGACGCGGGACCCAGTACTTC
CDR3: CASSYRDSGRGTQYF
V: TRBV6-2/TRBV6-3
size: -
length: 15
D: -
J: TRBJ2-5

DNA: TGCGCCAGTCGACCGGGACTACCCTCGGAGCAGTACTTC
CDR3: CASRPGLPSEQYF
V: TRBV5-1
size: few
length: 13
D: TRBD2
J: TRBJ2-7

DNA: TGTGCCTCCAAGATTAACTCTGGGGCCAACGTCCTGACTTTC
CDR3: CASKINSGANVLTF
V: TRBV10-3
size: -
length: 14
D: -
J: TRBJ2-6

DNA: TGCGCCAGCAGCTTGGGGCTCCGGAACACTGAAGCTTTCTTT
CDR3: CASSLGLRNTEAFF
V: TRBV5-1
size: few
length: 14
D: -
J: TRBJ1-1

DNA: TGTGCCAGCAGCAATCAGGGGGGCTATGGCTACACCTTC
CDR3: CASSNQGGYGYTF
V: TRBV6-2/TRBV6-3
size: -
length: 13
D: TRBD1
J: TRBJ1-2

DNA: TGTGCCAGCAGCTTGGCCCACGCTAGGGAGGAAGCTTTCTTT
CDR3: CASSLAHAREEAFF
V: TRBV5-5
size: -
length: 14
D: -
J: TRBJ1-1

DNA: TGTGCCAGCAGTCCAGGGGCGAATGAAAAACTGTTTTTT
CDR3: CASSPGANEKLFF
V: TRBV25-1
size: -
length: 13
D: -
J: TRBJ1-4

DNA: TGTGCCAGCAGCCCGTTAGGTACTGAAGCTTTCTTT
CDR3: CASSPLGTEAFF
V: TRBV7-9
size: many
length: 12
D: -
J: TRBJ1-1

DNA: TGTGCCAGCACCCGTCGGGTCGACCACTACGAGCAGTACTTC
CDR3: CASTRRVDHYEQYF
V: TRBV7-2
size: -
length: 14
D: -
J: TRBJ2-7

DNA: TGCGCCAGCAGCGTCCGGGACAGGGACTTCTATGGCTACACCTTC
CDR3: CASSVRDRDFYGYTF
V: TRBV5-1
size: many
length: 15
D: TRBD1
J: TRBJ1-2

DNA: TGTGCCAGCAGCGTAGTGGCCGCTTACTCTGGAAACACCATATATTTT
CDR3: CASSVVAAYSGNTIYF
V: TRBV9
size: -
length: 16
D: -
J: TRBJ1-3

DNA: TGCGCCAGCAGCTGGGACTACTCGGGGACCGGGGAGCTGTTTTTT
CDR3: CASSWDYSGTGELFF
V: TRBV5-1
size: few
length: 15
D: TRBD2
J: TRBJ2-2

DNA: TGCGCCAGCAGCCCCCCGGGGAGGGCAATACTAGGCTACACCTTC
CDR3: CASSPPGRAILGYTF
V: TRBV4-1
size: few
length: 15
D: -
J: TRBJ1-2

DNA: TGTGCCAGCAGGGTAGTAGGGGCAGGCAGCACCTACGAGCAGTACTTC
CDR3: CASRVVGAGSTYEQYF
V: TRBV6-1
size: many
length: 16
D: -
J: TRBJ2-7

DNA: TGCAGCGTTGAATTCGAGGCGGGGGTGGCAGATACGCAGTATTTT
CDR3: CSVEFEAGVADTQYF
V: TRBV29-1
size: few
length: 15
D: TRBD2
J: TRBJ2-3

DNA: TGTGCCAGTAGTATAACCCCAGGGTCAGTGAGCAATCAGCCCCAGCATTTT
CDR3: CASSITPGSVSNQPQHF
V: TRBV19
size: few
length: 17
D: -
J: TRBJ1-5

DNA: TGCGCCAGCAGTGAGTTTAGCGGACACAATGAGCAGTTCTTC
CDR3: CASSEFSGHNEQFF
V: TRBV10-1
size: many
length: 14
D: -
J: TRBJ2-1

DNA: TGTGCCACCGATAGGGACGGAAGCACAGATACGCAGTATTTT
CDR3: CATDRDGSTDTQYF
V: TRBV10-3
size: many
length: 14
D: -
J: TRBJ2-3

DNA: TGCGCCAGCAGCTCACCCGTAGGGACACCTGTCTACGAGCAGTACTTC
CDR3: CASSSPVGTPVYEQYF
V: TRBV5-1
size: -
length: 16
D: -
J: TRBJ2-7

DNA: TGTGCCAGCAGCAACAGAGATGAGGAAGCTTTCTTT
CDR3: CASSNRDEEAFF
V: TRBV7-3
size: few
length: 12
D: -
J: TRBJ1-1

DNA: TGTGCCAGTCTAGAGGGGCAGAGCGGGCAGCCCCAGCATTTT
CDR3: CASLEGQSGQPQHF
V: TRBV2
size: many
length: 14
D: -
J: TRBJ1-5

DNA: TGTGCCAGCAGTGAAGCCTACAGGGGAGGTGAGCAGTACTTC
CDR3: CASSEAYRGGEQYF
V: TRBV6-1
size: -
length: 14
D: -
J: TRBJ2-7

DNA: TGTGCCAGCAGTGAGCGCGGGGCTCCTCTCGAGCAGTACTTC
CDR3: CASSERGAPLEQYF
V: TRBV3-1
size: -
length: 14
D: -
J: TRBJ2-7

DNA: TGCAGCGTGGGACAGGGGAGCAATCAGCCCCAGCATTTT
CDR3: CSVGQGSNQPQHF
V: TRBV29-1
size: few
length: 13
D: TRBD1
J: TRBJ1-5